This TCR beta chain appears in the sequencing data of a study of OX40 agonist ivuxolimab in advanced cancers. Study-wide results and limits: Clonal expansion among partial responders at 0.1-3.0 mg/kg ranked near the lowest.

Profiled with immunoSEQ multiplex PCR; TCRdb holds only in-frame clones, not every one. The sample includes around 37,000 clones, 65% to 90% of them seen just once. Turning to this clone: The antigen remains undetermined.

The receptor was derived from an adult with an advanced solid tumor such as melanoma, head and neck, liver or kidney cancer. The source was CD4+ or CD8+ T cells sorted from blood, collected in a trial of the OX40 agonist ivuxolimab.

The CDR3 coding sequence is TGTGCCAGCAGCCAAGATTTTACGAACACCGGGGAGCTGTTTTTT. Translation gives CASSQDFTNTGELFF. This chain connects TRBV14 to TRBJ2-2; D call uncertain. Germline lookup yields CDR1 SGHDN and CDR2 FVKESK. The CDR3 is 15 amino acids. The ends were cut back, 0 bases at V and 0 bases at J, with 5 bases in the middle.